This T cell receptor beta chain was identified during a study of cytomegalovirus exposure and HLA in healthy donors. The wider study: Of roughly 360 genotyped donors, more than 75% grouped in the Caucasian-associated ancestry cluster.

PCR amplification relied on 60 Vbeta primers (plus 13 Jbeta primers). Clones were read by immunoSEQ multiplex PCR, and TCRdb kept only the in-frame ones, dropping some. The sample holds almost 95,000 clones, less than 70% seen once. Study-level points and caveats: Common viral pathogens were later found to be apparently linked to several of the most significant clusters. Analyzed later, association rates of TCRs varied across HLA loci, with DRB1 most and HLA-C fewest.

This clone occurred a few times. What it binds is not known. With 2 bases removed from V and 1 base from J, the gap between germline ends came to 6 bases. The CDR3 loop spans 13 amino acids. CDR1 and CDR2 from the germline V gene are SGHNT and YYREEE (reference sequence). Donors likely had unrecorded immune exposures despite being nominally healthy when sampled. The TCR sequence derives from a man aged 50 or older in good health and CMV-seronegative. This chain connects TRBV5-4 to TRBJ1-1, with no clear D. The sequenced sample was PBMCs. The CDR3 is CASSLTANTEAFF. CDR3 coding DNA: TGTGCCAGCAGCTTAACAGCGAACACTGAAGCTTTCTTT.